This T cell receptor beta chain was documented in a study of beta chain features in type 1 diabetes (dated by TCRdb to 2016 to 2019). For context, the study as a whole: Mean age, gender distribution, total cell number and subset yield did not differ between patients and healthy donors. Whereas all 28 donors provided naive and central memory subsets, regulatory and stem cell-like memory subsets were isolated from just 8 patients and about eight healthy donors. In the study, TCRB repertoires of sorted circulating CD4+ T cell subsets from recently diagnosed type 1 diabetes patients were compared with those of matched healthy donors. A total of roughly 100 million sorted cells were examined across all samples, and a strong correlation was observed between cell number per subset and RNA yield. Summary of the overall study and its limitations: At VDJ recombination sites, type 1 diabetes patients had fewer insertions and more deleted nucleotides, which implies abnormalities in thymic rearrangement. Naive, central memory and regulatory TCRB repertoires appeared more similar among patients than among healthy donors. Because small numbers of individuals were included in the HLA sub-analyses, any influence of HLA type on TCRB rearrangement was left unresolved. Because cDNA was sequenced instead of genomic DNA, highly expressing activated cells could be over-represented, though the groups showed no difference in activation or CD3 levels. PCR might favor shorter templates, but patient and control samples were amplified and corrected together, so any skew would affect both groups equally. A moderate but significant shortening of TCRB CDR3 length was observed in type 1 diabetes patients in all four CD4+ subsets.

From each donor, a single peripheral blood sample of approximately 120 mL on average was drawn into heparinised tubes. Using a panel that included CD45RO, CCR7, CD25, CD127, CD95 and CD27, naive, central memory, regulatory and stem cell-like memory CD4+ T cells were sorted on a BD FACSAria II. All sorted populations exceeded 95% purity. PBMCs were isolated immediately by Lymphoprep density gradient centrifugation and stained directly without culture. So that batch effects would be minimized, each experiment stained and sorted samples in pairs, pairing one healthy donor with one patient. V and J are truncated by 1 base and 5 bases respectively, leaving an intervening sequence of 12 bases. The germline V gene encodes CDR1 SGHTA and CDR2 FQGNSA. Its CDR3 holds 15 amino acids, cysteine through phenylalanine. The retained sequence is limited to the CDR3, 45 bases, with the frame set at the first base.

This clone has more than one count but fewer than ten. Its antigen specificity is not known. One base away there is no much larger clone; base qualities are not given. The entire isolated RNA was reverse transcribed using the High Capacity cDNA Reverse Transcription Kit, and thus expressed TCRB transcripts were sequenced. Deep immunoSEQ sequencing was applied to naive, central memory and regulatory T cell samples, giving an average of approximately 4 million total reads per sample. After sorted cells were lysed in RLT buffer, RNA was extracted with DNase-treated RNeasy Micro or Mini kits, with the choice depending on cell number. To prevent cross-contamination, every cell subset was processed on its own, while patient and healthy donor samples were processed together. TCRB sequences were amplified from cDNA with the immunoSEQ multiplex PCR, producing 87-bp fragments spanning the CDR3 region. Amplicons were sequenced on the Illumina HiSeq platform. The paper's data handling went like this. PCR bias was corrected computationally using synthetic template baselines, and reads within Hamming distance 2 were collapsed, with unmergeable singletons discarded. Reads were aligned against IMGT so that V, D and J genes, CDR3 length and insertions or deletions at six rearrangement sites could be assigned. Within each subset, clonotype counts were normalized to sorted cell number, after which true diversity and Gini coefficients were computed with the tcR R package. Repertoire sharing was quantified using the overlap coefficient calculated on TCRB nucleotide sequences. This immuneACCESS table, as held by TCRdb, lists in-frame sequences with V and J called but not all clones. Of the missing ones, under half trace to an unresolved V gene in checked studies; the others have no known cause. That table gives V, J and clone size, and the DNA gave D and trimming. The sample table records under 350,000 clones; approximately 8% of these occur just once. The ten largest make up approximately 0.99% of the sample.

The sequencing input was central memory CD4+ T cells from blood. The TCR comes from a woman between 18 and 30 years old in good health. The sequence joins TRBV7-2 to TRBJ1-5; the D gene remains uncertain. The base sequence is TGTGCCAGCAGCTTAGACAGTGCCTCCTATCAGCCCCAGCATTTT. The encoded protein is CASSLDSASYQPQHF. Where the CDR3 stops, the reference TRBV7-2 and TRBJ1-5 genes take over; the full variable domain is GAGVSQSPSNKVTEKGKDVELRCDPISGHTALYWYRQSLGQGLEFLIYFQGNSAPDKSGLPSDRFSAERTGGSVSTLTIQRTQQEDSAVYLCASSLDSASYQPQHFGDGTRLSIL.